This T cell receptor beta chain was observed in a study of cytomegalovirus exposure and HLA in healthy donors. Study-level results: Among TCR beta chains, those listed as cytomegalovirus-associated numbered more than 150.

PCR amplification relied on 60 Vbeta primers (plus 13 Jbeta primers). Assay used: immunoSEQ multiplex PCR; TCRdb lists only in-frame clones, some missing. The table shows some 130,000 clones, with approximately 84% occurring only once. Regarding this clone: Antigen unknown.

V lost 2 bases to trimming and J lost 6 bases, with 9 bases between them. The CDR3 totals 13 residues. Germline loops: CDR1 SEHNR, CDR2 FQNEAQ (reference sequence). The clonotype originates from a woman aged 18 to 35 in good health and CMV-seronegative. Sequencing was carried out using PBMCs. V is TRBV7-9 and J is TRBJ2-3; D is ambiguous. The CDR3 DNA sequence: TGTGCCAGCAGCTTATATCAGAAGGATACGCAGTATTTT. It codes for CASSLYQKDTQYF.